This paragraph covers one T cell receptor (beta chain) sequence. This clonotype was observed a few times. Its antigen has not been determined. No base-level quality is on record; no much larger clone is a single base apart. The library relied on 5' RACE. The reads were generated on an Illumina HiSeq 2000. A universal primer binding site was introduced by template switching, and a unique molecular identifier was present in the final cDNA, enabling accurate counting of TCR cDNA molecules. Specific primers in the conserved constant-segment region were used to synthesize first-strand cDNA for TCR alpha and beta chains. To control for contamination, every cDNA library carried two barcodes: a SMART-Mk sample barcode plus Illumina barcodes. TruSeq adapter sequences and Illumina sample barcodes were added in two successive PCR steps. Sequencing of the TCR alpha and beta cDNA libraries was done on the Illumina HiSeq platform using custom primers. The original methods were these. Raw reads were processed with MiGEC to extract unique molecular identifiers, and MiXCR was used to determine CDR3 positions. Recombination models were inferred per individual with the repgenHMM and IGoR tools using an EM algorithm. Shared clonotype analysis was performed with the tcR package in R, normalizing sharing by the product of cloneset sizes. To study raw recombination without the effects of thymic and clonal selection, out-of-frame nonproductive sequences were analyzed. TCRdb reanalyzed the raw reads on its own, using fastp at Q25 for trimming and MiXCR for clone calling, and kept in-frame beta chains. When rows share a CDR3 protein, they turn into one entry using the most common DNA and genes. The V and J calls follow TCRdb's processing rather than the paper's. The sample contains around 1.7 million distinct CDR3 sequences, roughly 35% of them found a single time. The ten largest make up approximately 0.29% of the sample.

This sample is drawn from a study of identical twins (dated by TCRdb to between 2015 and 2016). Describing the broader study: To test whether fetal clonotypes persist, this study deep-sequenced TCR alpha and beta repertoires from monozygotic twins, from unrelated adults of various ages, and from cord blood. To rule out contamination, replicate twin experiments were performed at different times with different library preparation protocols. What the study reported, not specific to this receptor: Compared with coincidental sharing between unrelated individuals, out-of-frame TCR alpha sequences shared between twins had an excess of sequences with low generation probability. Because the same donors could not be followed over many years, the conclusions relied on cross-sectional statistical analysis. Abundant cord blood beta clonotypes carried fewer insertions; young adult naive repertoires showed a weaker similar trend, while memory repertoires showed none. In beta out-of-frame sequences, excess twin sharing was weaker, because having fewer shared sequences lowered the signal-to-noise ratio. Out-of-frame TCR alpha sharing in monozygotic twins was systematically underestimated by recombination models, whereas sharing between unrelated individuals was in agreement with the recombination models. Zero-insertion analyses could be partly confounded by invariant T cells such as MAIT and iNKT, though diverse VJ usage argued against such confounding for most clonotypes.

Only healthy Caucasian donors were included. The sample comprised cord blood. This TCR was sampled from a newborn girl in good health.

CDR3 region: CAIRGDTYEQYF. The DNA sequence is TGTGCCATCAGAGGGGACACCTACGAGCAGTACTTC. The V gene is TRBV10-3 and the J gene is TRBJ2-7; tentative D gene TRBD1, with 6 bases matching. The germline V gene encodes CDR1 ENHRY and CDR2 SYGVKD. V and J lose 6 bases and 2 bases, and a span of 8 bases separates them. The CDR3 has 12 amino acids, counting the end cysteine and phenylalanine. CDR3 DNA only is kept here, 36 bases in frame from base 1.